These 26 T cell receptor beta chains were sequenced from one sample in a study of siplizumab effects on memory and regulatory T cells. Profiled with immunoSEQ multiplex PCR; TCRdb holds only in-frame clones, not every one. The sample holds about 120,000 clones, roughly 94% seen once. Sequences were obtained from non-Treg CD4+ T cells sorted from blood. Every receptor here comes from a human donor in good health.

This clone came up once. It is unclear where the CDR3 begins or ends on the DNA, so no DNA is shown, and the CDR3 is as TCRdb lists it. The CDR3 reads CASILGRNEKLFF. J is TRBJ1-4 and V is TRBV2; TRBD1 is the table's D call and was not checked against the DNA. From germline, CDR1 is SNHLY and CDR2 FYNNEI. Including both end residues, the CDR3 is 13 amino acids long.

This clone was detected a few times. V gene TRBV29-1 combines with J gene TRBJ1-1, with a possible D match to TRBD1 (6 bases). V was shortened by 6 bases and J by 0 bases, with 11 bases between the two germline ends. The CDR3 is 13 amino acids. Per the germline V gene, CDR1 is SQVTM and CDR2 is ANQGSEA. CDR3 coding DNA: TGCAGCGTGAGGGGGGTCTTGAACACTGAAGCTTTCTTT. It is translated as CSVRGVLNTEAFF.

DNA of the CDR3: TGTGCCAGCAGCTTTGACAGGCCGGACTCTGGAAACACCATATATTTT. This gives the protein CASSFDRPDSGNTIYF. The chain employs TRBV7-9 and TRBJ1-3; D might be TRBD1 (6 bases). The CDR3 runs 16 residues. The germline V and J ends were trimmed by 3 bases and 0 bases, with 12 bases remaining between them. Germline CDR1 SEHNR, CDR2 FQNEAQ (reference sequence).

The CDR3 is CASSLTRTGGNEQFF. The CDR3 DNA is TGTGCCAGCAGTTTAACCCGGACAGGGGGCAATGAGCAGTTCTTC. The chain carries TRBV6-1 and TRBJ2-1, with 10 bases lining up with TRBD1. With V trimmed by 5 bases and J by 6 bases, 7 bases remained unmatched. Germline lookup yields CDR1 MNHNS and CDR2 SASEGT. There are 15 residues in the CDR3.

The chain employs TRBV4-1 and TRBJ2-2; TRBD2 matches 13 bases. Germline V gene lookup returns CDR1 MGHRA and CDR2 YSYEKL. J gave up 4 bases and V 6 bases, and 2 bases lay outside the gene matches. CDR3 length: 15 residues. In DNA, the CDR3 is TGCGCCAGCAGACTAGCGGGGGGGTCCACCGGGGAGCTGTTTTTT. Translating gives CASRLAGGSTGELFF.

V usage is TRBV6-1 and J usage is TRBJ2-5; maybe TRBD2 (5 bases). Germline V gene data show CDR1 as MNHNS and CDR2 as SASEGT. This CDR3 contains 13 residues. Trimming removed 2 bases at V and 13 bases at J, with 17 bases between. CDR3 nucleotides: TGTGCCAGCAGTGAAATGGCCGTGGAGGCTCGGTACTTC. As protein: CASSEMAVEARYF.

The chain links TRBV7-2 to TRBJ1-2, with TRBD1 matching 7 bases. There are 16 residues in the CDR3. The V gene's germline CDR1 is SGHTA and CDR2 FQGNSA. The V gene end was trimmed by 2 bases and the J gene end by 1 base; junction bases not matched to a gene: 7. The CDR3 nucleotides read TGTGCCAGCAGCTTAACCGGACAGGTCCTTAACTATGGCTACACCTTC. Translating gives CASSLTGQVLNYGYTF.

The rearrangement links TRBV6-1 to TRBJ2-5; 8 positions match TRBD1. The germline V gene has CDR1 MNHNS and CDR2 SASEGT. CDR3 length: 16 amino acids. Trimming cost V 2 bases and J 5 bases; bases outside gene matches: 10. CDR3 coding DNA: TGTGCCAGCAGTGAAAACTCCAGGGGGCTCAGGGAGACCCAGTACTTC. Its protein product is CASSENSRGLRETQYF.

The V and J genes are TRBV7-9 and TRBJ2-3; D gene unclear. The V end lost 5 bases, the J end lost 6 bases, and 6 bases lay between the germline ends. This CDR3 is built from 11 residues. Germline V lookup: CDR1 SEHNR, CDR2 FQNEAQ (reference sequence). The DNA for the CDR3 is TGTGCCAGCAGCGCTGGCGATACGCAGTATTTT. It encodes CASSAGDTQYF.

The chain uses TRBV6-1 and TRBJ1-1; D remains ambiguous. CDR3 size: 13 residues. In germline, CDR1 is MNHNS, CDR2 SASEGT. V was trimmed by 0 bases and J by 5 bases, leaving 7 bases between them. CDR3 sequence reads: CASSEARGTEAFF. The CDR3 region has the DNA TGTGCCAGCAGTGAAGCGCGGGGTACTGAAGCTTTCTTT.

V and J are TRBV7-8 and TRBJ2-1; 9 bases fit TRBD2. Germline V gene sequence: CDR1 SGHVS, CDR2 FQNEAQ. J lost 4 bases, V lost 5 bases, and 9 bases had no gene match. This CDR3 has 16 residues. This CDR3 is CASSAVWREGYNEQFF. The CDR3 DNA sequence: TGTGCCAGCAGCGCCGTATGGCGGGAGGGTTACAATGAGCAGTTCTTC. The variable domain in full, with the rest retrieved from reference TRBV7-8 and TRBJ2-1, is GAGVSQSPRYKVAKRGQDVALRCDPISGHVSLFWYQQALGQGPEFLTYFQNEAQLDKSGLPSDRFFAERPEGSVSTLKIQRTQQEDSAVYLCASSAVWREGYNEQFFGPGTRLTVL.

The gene calls are TRBV5-1 and TRBJ2-7; TRBD1 aligns across 7 bases. V trimming: 4 bases; J trimming: 7 bases; junction bases outside the gene matches: 8. The CDR3 is 13 amino acids. The germline V gene encodes CDR1 SGHRS and CDR2 YFSETQ. The CDR3 region has the DNA TGCGCCAGCAGCGGTGGACAGGCAGTAGAGCAGTACTTC. This codes for CASSGGQAVEQYF.

In this sample, this clone turned up once. The genes are TRBV7-3 and TRBJ1-2, with TRBD1 matching over 7 bases. V lost 5 bases and J lost 2; bases outside the gene matches: 5. This CDR3 has 14 residues. From germline, CDR1 is SGHTA and CDR2 FQGTGA. The CDR3 region has the DNA TGTGCCAGCAGCAAGGACAGGTGGAACTATGGCTACACCTTC. Translating gives CASSKDRWNYGYTF.

The DNA of the CDR3 is TGTGCCAGCAGCCTGACCAAGGGTTATAATTCACCCCTCCACTTT. Protein product: CASSLTKGYNSPLHF. This chain links TRBV7-8 with TRBJ1-6, with no clear D. The germline V gene has CDR1 SGHVS and CDR2 FQNEAQ. Between the trimmed V and J ends, which lost 5 bases and 4 bases, there was a span of 12 bases. CDR3 length: 15 residues.

The chain carries TRBV6-5 and TRBJ1-1; unclear D gene. There are 14 residues in the CDR3. Germline values: CDR1 MNHEY, CDR2 SVGAGI. With 7 bases removed from V and 6 bases from J, the gap between germline ends came to 18 bases. The CDR3 spells CASNLDGPSSEAFF. DNA for the CDR3: TGTGCCAGCAATCTAGACGGGCCCTCCTCTGAAGCTTTCTTT.

The CDR3 sequence: CASSLVGGSYQPQHF. The DNA for the CDR3 is TGTGCCAGCAGCTTAGTAGGGGGCAGTTACCAGCCCCAGCATTTT. V and J are TRBV11-2 and TRBJ1-5; 7 nucleotides line up with TRBD1. Trimming at V came to 1 base and at J to 7 bases, leaving 7 bases not matched to a gene. The CDR3 is 15 amino acids. Germline CDR1 reads SGHAT; CDR2 reads FQNNGV.

This chain uses TRBV30 with TRBJ1-2, with D hard to call. Looked up from germline, CDR1 is GTSNPN and CDR2 is SVGIG (reference sequence). CDR3 length: 12 amino acids. V lost 2 bases and J lost 4, with 8 bases in between. CDR3 amino acids: CAWSRVFYGYTF. The CDR3 DNA is TGTGCCTGGAGTCGGGTATTCTATGGCTACACCTTC.

The V gene is TRBV30, the J gene TRBJ2-1; D gene unclear. The germline V gene encodes CDR1 GTSNPN and CDR2 SVGIG (reference sequence). The CDR3 runs to 10 residues. The ends were cut back, 5 bases at V and 15 bases at J, with 14 bases in the middle. CDR3 residues: CAWYNERRFF. CDR3 bases: TGTGCCTGGTATAACGAACGTCGGTTCTTC.

This rearrangement joins TRBV5-6 to TRBJ2-3; 8 nucleotides line up with TRBD1. CDR1 is SGHDT, CDR2 YYEEEE, per germline. Losses at the gene ends were 5 bases for V and 3 bases for J; bases not matched to a gene: 11. The CDR3 covers 16 residues. CDR3 bases: TGTGCCAGCAGACCTGAGACAGGGGTGAAGACAGATACGCAGTATTTT. Translation: CASRPETGVKTDTQYF.

This chain links TRBV6-4 with TRBJ1-1; no firm D call. This CDR3 is built from 13 residues. Germline CDR1 reads MRHNA; CDR2 reads SNTAGT. V lost 3 bases, J lost 3 bases, and 8 bases lay in between. The chain's CDR3 is CASSEAADTEAFF. CDR3 DNA sequence: TGTGCCAGCAGTGAAGCGGCGGACACTGAAGCTTTCTTT.

The chain joins TRBV18 to TRBJ1-2; 8 positions match TRBD1. Germline lookup yields CDR1 KGHSH and CDR2 LQKENI. Germline trimming cut 0 bases from V and 5 bases from J; bases unmatched to any gene: 8. There are 16 residues in the CDR3. The CDR3 DNA follows: TGTGCCAGCTCACCACCGGTCTCCAGGGGGCTTTATGGCTACACCTTC. Amino acid sequence: CASSPPVSRGLYGYTF.

The chain recombines TRBV10-3 with TRBJ1-5, with D hard to call. The CDR3 extends over 16 amino acids. CDR1 is ENHRY and CDR2 is SYGVKD in the germline V gene. With 0 bases removed from V and 5 bases from J, the gap between germline ends came to 14 bases. The CDR3 nucleotides read TGTGCCATCAGTGAGTCCATCGGGAACATTCATCAGCCCCAGCATTTT. It encodes CAISESIGNIHQPQHF.

J is TRBJ2-3 and V is TRBV2; D possibly corresponds to TRBD2 (6 bases). V shed 6 bases and J shed 6 bases, with 13 bases lying between them. The CDR3 extends over 13 amino acids. CDR1 SNHLY and CDR2 FYNNEI come from the germline V gene. CDR3 protein: CASRRTTDDTQYF. The DNA for the CDR3 is TGTGCCAGCAGGAGGACTACGGACGATACGCAGTATTTT.

The chain joins TRBV9 to TRBJ2-3; D remains ambiguous. From germline, CDR1 is SGDLS and CDR2 YYNGEE. With 4 bases removed from V and 2 bases from J, the gap between germline ends came to 11 bases. The CDR3 runs 14 residues. The CDR3: CASSLNSFTDTQYF. CDR3 DNA sequence: TGTGCCAGCAGCTTAAACTCCTTCACAGATACGCAGTATTTT.

The rearrangement joins TRBV18 to TRBJ2-5, with 7 bases fitting TRBD2. The CDR3 is 15 amino acids. The germline gives CDR1 KGHSH, CDR2 LQKENI. V dropped 0 bases and J dropped 2; count of bases not matched to a gene: 3. The CDR3 sequence: CASSPPRGGQETQYF. CDR3 bases: TGTGCCAGCTCACCACCACGGGGAGGGCAAGAGACCCAGTACTTC.

CDR3 nucleotide sequence: TGTGCCAGCAGTTACCTGAACTATGGCTACACCTTC. Amino acids: CASSYLNYGYTF. The chain links TRBV6-5 to TRBJ1-2; no reliable D call. The CDR3 has 12 amino acids. Germline CDR1 and CDR2: MNHEY and SVGAGI. Trimming left V 2 bases short and J 2 bases short, with 3 bases between.